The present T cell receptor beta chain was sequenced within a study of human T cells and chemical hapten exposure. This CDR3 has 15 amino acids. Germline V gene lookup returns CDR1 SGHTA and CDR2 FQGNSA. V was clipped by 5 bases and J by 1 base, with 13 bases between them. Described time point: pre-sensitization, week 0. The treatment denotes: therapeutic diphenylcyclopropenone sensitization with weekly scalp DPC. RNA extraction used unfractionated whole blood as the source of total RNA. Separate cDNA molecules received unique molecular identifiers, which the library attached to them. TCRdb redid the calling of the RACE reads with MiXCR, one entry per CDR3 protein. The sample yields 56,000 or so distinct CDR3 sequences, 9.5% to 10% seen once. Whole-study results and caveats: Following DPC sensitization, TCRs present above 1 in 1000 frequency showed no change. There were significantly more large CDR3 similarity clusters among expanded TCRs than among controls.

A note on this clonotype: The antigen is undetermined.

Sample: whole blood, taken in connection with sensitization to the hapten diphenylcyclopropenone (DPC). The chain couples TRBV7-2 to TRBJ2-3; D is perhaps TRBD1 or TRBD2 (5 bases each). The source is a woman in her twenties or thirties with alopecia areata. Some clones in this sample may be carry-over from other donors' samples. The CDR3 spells CASSPRQGGTDTQYF. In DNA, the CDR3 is TGTGCCAGCAGCCCCCGGCAGGGAGGCACAGATACGCAGTATTTT.